These 21 T cell receptor beta chains were all obtained from the same sample, sequenced in a study of cytomegalovirus exposure and HLA in healthy donors. A multiplex PCR was run with 60 Vbeta primers and 13 Jbeta primers. Sequencing used immunoSEQ multiplex PCR; TCRdb keeps in-frame clones, though not all of them. The table includes approximately 150,000 clones, 70% to 80% detected once. Sequenced material: PBMCs. The receptors stem from a man aged 35 to 55 in good health and CMV-seronegative.

This chain uses TRBV6-6 with TRBJ2-1, with D maybe TRBD2 (5 bases). V was cut by 9 bases and J by 2 bases, with 11 bases left in between. The CDR3 has 13 amino acids. The germline V gene has CDR1 MNHNY and CDR2 SVGAGI (reference sequence). The CDR3 DNA reads TGTGCCAGTACCAGCGGAACCTACAATGAGCAGTTCTTC. Residues: CASTSGTYNEQFF.

This clone was found a few times. The chain combines TRBV15 with TRBJ2-7, with TRBD1 matching over 8 bases. J gave up 6 bases and V 4 bases, and 8 bases lay outside the gene matches. Germline lookup yields CDR1 LNHNV and CDR2 YYDKDF (reference sequence). This CDR3 region has 14 residues. CDR3 sequence (DNA): TGTGCCACCAGCAAAAGGACAGGGAATAGCGAGCAGTACTTC. This sequence encodes CATSKRTGNSEQYF.

The V and J genes are TRBV19 and TRBJ2-4; possible D gene TRBD2, 7 bases. The CDR3 has 16 amino acids. V lost 3 bases and J lost 0, with 12 bases in between. Germline CDR1 LNHDA, CDR2 SQIVND (reference sequence). The CDR3 DNA sequence: TGTGCCAGTAGTATCCGGCGGGGGCTAGCCAAAAACATTCAGTACTTC. Its translation: CASSIRRGLAKNIQYF.

The rearrangement uses TRBV4-1 and TRBJ2-7, with TRBD2 matching 8 bases. The CDR3 has 15 residues. Germline CDR1 and CDR2: MGHRA and YSYEKL. V lost 1 base and J lost 7; bases outside the gene matches: 9. CDR3 in DNA: TGCGCCAGCAGCCAAGTGGAAACTAGCGGTTCGGAGCAGTACTTC. It specifies CASSQVETSGSEQYF.

This clone was seen more than once but under ten times. This chain uses TRBV27 with TRBJ2-2; D is possibly TRBD2 (6 bases). Germline loops: CDR1 MNHEY, CDR2 SMNVEV (reference sequence). The CDR3 has 15 amino acids. V lost 2 bases and J 8 bases, leaving 15 bases between the germline ends. The CDR3 region is CASSLRGEYRGELFF. DNA for the CDR3: TGTGCCAGCAGTTTACGCGGGGAATATCGGGGGGAGCTGTTTTTT.

This CDR3 is CASTDLIASSSYEQYF. The CDR3 nucleotides are TGTGCCAGCACCGACCTCATAGCTTCATCTTCCTACGAGCAGTACTTC. The V call is TRBV28, the J call TRBJ2-7; D remains ambiguous. Looked up from germline, CDR1 is MDHEN and CDR2 is SYDVKM. There are 16 residues in the CDR3. Trimming took off 7 bases at V and 1 base at J, with 20 bases between the two ends.

The chain has TRBV19 and TRBJ2-3; 9 bases are shared with TRBD2. Losses at the gene ends were 3 bases for V and 4 bases for J; bases not matched to a gene: 5. The CDR3 has 15 residues. Germline lookup yields CDR1 LNHDA and CDR2 SQIVND (reference sequence). DNA for the CDR3: TGTGCCAGTAGTATGGCTAGCGGGGCAGCAGATACGCAGTATTTT. It codes for CASSMASGAADTQYF. Variable domain in full (rest from reference TRBV19 and TRBJ2-3): DGGITQSPKYLFRKEGQNVTLSCEQNLNHDAMYWYRQDPGQGLRLIYYSQIVNDFQKGDIAEGYSVSREKKESFPLTVTSAQKNPTAFYLCASSMASGAADTQYFGPGTRLTVL.

The chain has TRBV2 and TRBJ2-1; 8 nucleotides align to TRBD2. J lost 4 bases, V lost 3 bases, and 5 bases had no gene match. The CDR3 contains 15 residues. The V gene's germline CDR1 is SNHLY and CDR2 FYNNEI. CDR3 in amino acids: CASSDTSGSYNEQFF. In nucleotides, the CDR3 is TGTGCCAGCAGTGACACTAGCGGTTCTTACAATGAGCAGTTCTTC.

The chain has TRBV7-8 and TRBJ1-2; D call uncertain. CDR3 length: 15 residues. Germline V gene data show CDR1 as SGHVS and CDR2 as FQNEAQ. V was cut by 5 bases and J by 4 bases, with 17 bases left in between. The CDR3 loop is CASSPRGSSVYGYTF. The CDR3, as DNA: TGTGCCAGCAGCCCACGAGGGTCCTCCGTCTATGGCTACACCTTC.

The chain is built from TRBV5-1 and TRBJ2-1, with TRBD2 identical over 11 bases. Germline V gives CDR1 SGHRS, CDR2 YFSETQ. This CDR3 comprises 17 residues. Trimming cost V 4 bases and J 4 bases; bases outside gene matches: 10. The CDR3 spells CASSEGSGRAGYNEQFF. The CDR3 nucleotides read TGCGCCAGCAGCGAAGGTAGCGGGAGGGCCGGATACAATGAGCAGTTCTTC.

As concerns this clone: The germline gene is not matched at one end of the junction; a read error may be the cause. V is TRBV7-7 and J is TRBJ2-5; 8 nucleotides line up with TRBD1. The CDR3 length is 13 residues. The V gene's germline CDR1 is SSHAT and CDR2 FNYEAQ (reference sequence). CDR3 in amino acids: CASSSDREETQYF. For the CDR3, the DNA is TGTGCTAGCAGCTCGGACAGGGAAGAGACCCAGTACTTC.

A few counts support this clone. The chain links TRBV11-2 to TRBJ1-1; TRBD1 agrees at 9 bases. This CDR3 is built from 13 residues. Trimming cost V 0 bases and J 10 bases; bases outside gene matches: 3. CDR1 is SGHAT, CDR2 FQNNGV, per germline. The CDR3 coding sequence is TGTGCCAGCAGCTTAGAGGCGGACAGGGGAGCTTTCTTT. Translated: CASSLEADRGAFF.

The rearrangement uses TRBV28 and TRBJ2-5; 9 bases line up with TRBD1. The J call may be mistaken, given a closer DNA end match to TRBJ2-7. Germline V lookup: CDR1 MDHEN, CDR2 SYDVKM. The CDR3 is 14 residues long. CDR3 DNA: TGTGCCAGCGGAAAGACAGGGGGTGGGTACGAGCAGTACTTC. It is translated as CASGKTGGGYEQYF.

CDR3 region: CASSSFQGGASYNEQFF. The DNA for the CDR3 is TGTGCCAGCAGTTCGTTTCAGGGGGGAGCTTCCTACAATGAGCAGTTCTTC. V is TRBV27 and J is TRBJ2-1; D possibly corresponds to TRBD1 (7 bases). The ends were cut back, 4 bases at V and 1 base at J, with 17 bases in the middle. The CDR3 covers 17 residues. Looked up from germline, CDR1 is MNHEY and CDR2 is SMNVEV (reference sequence).

This clone has just one count. The chain links TRBV5-1 to TRBJ1-2; tentatively, D is TRBD1 (5 bases). Trimming shortened V by 0 bases and J by 5 bases, and 20 bases separated the two germline ends. The V gene's germline CDR1 is SGHRS and CDR2 YFSETQ. CDR3 length: 17 residues. The CDR3 loop reads CASSLGGVGRDDYGYTF. Written as DNA, the CDR3 is TGCGCCAGCAGCTTGGGGGGCGTAGGAAGGGATGATTATGGCTACACCTTC.

V usage is TRBV5-1 and J usage is TRBJ2-1; D possibly corresponds to TRBD2 (6 bases). Per germline, CDR1 SGHRS and CDR2 YFSETQ. V lost 4 bases and J lost 3, with 20 bases in between. This CDR3 has 17 residues. The CDR3 sequence is CASSLPSSVVVYNEQFF. CDR3 coding DNA: TGCGCCAGCAGCCTGCCCTCTAGCGTGGTAGTCTACAATGAGCAGTTCTTC.

The chain combines TRBV5-1 with TRBJ2-2, with TRBD2 matching over 11 bases. Germline CDR1 reads SGHRS; CDR2 reads YFSETQ. V shed 4 bases and J 3 bases; nucleotides not matched to a gene: 5. The CDR3 contains 16 residues. CDR3 sequence: CASSPKLAGDTGELFF. In nucleotides, the CDR3 is TGCGCCAGCAGCCCGAAACTAGCGGGGGACACCGGGGAGCTGTTTTTT.

This chain joins TRBV7-2 and TRBJ2-7; D not certain. Trimming shortened V by 1 base and J by 2 bases, and 3 bases separated the two germline ends. This CDR3 is 12 amino acids long. CDR1 and CDR2 from the germline V gene are SGHTA and FQGNSA. The CDR3 coding sequence is TGTGCCAGCAGCTTAGTTACCTACGAGCAGTACTTC. Protein: CASSLVTYEQYF. The variable domain in full, completed from reference TRBV7-2 and TRBJ2-7, reads GAGVSQSPSNKVTEKGKDVELRCDPISGHTALYWYRQSLGQGLEFLIYFQGNSAPDKSGLPSDRFSAERTGGSVSTLTIQRTQQEDSAVYLCASSLVTYEQYFGPGTRLTVT.

This clone has only a few counts. This likely came from a read error, as a far larger clone is one base away. This CDR3 is CASSPGQGEAGELFF. In nucleotides, the CDR3 is TGCGCCAGCAGCCCGGGACAGGGGGAGGCTGGGGAGCTGTTTTTT. J is TRBJ2-2 and V is TRBV5-1; 11 positions agree with TRBD1. The V and J ends lost 4 bases and 8 bases, in that order; junction bases with no gene match: 7. The CDR3 is made up of 15 amino acids. Germline lookup yields CDR1 SGHRS and CDR2 YFSETQ.

This chain connects TRBV4-1 to TRBJ2-1; 7 bases agree with TRBD2. CDR1 is MGHRA and CDR2 is YSYEKL in the germline V gene. The CDR3 spans 11 residues. V dropped 1 base and J dropped 13; count of bases not matched to a gene: 1. CDR3 loop: CASSQGLAQFF. Here the CDR3 DNA reads TGCGCCAGCAGCCAAGGACTAGCTCAGTTCTTC.

The chain joins TRBV19 to TRBJ2-5; TRBD1 matches 12 bases. The end of the DNA is better explained by TRBJ2-7, so the J call may be wrong. This CDR3 has 15 amino acids. Germline assignment: CDR1 LNHDA and CDR2 SQIVND (reference sequence). CDR3 sequence reads: CASSLRDRGHYEQYF. Written as DNA, the CDR3 is TGTGCCAGTAGTCTCCGGGACAGGGGGCACTACGAGCAGTACTTC.